Presented here are 30 T cell receptor beta chains from one specimen sequenced in a study of blood T cells in healthy people across ages. For the second PCR, which ran for about 6 to 12 cycles, a sample-barcoded 5' primer and a J-beta primer mix were used. TCRdb reprocessed the 5' RACE reads with MiXCR, giving one entry per CDR3 protein. This sample has hundreds of thousands of distinct CDR3 sequences; around three fifths occur once, and the top ten carry about two fifths. Sequencing was carried out using blood. The receptors were gathered from a man aged 60-69 years in good health.

In regard to this clonotype: A read error may produce the germline difference seen at one junction end. The V gene is TRBV3-1, the J gene TRBJ2-3; D is ambiguous. CDR3 size: 13 residues. CDR1 and CDR2 from the germline V gene are LGHDT and YNNKEL (reference sequence). The CDR3 DNA sequence: TGTGCCGGCAGCCAACCTCCTATAGATACGCAGTATTTT. Amino acid sequence: CAGSQPPIDTQYF.

With regard to this clonotype: The germline gene is not matched at one end of the junction; a read error may be the cause. This chain connects TRBV9 to TRBJ2-1; TRBD2 agrees at 9 bases. Germline V gene lookup returns CDR1 SGDLS and CDR2 YYNGEE. The CDR3 extends over 16 amino acids. The CDR3 sequence: CAGSAIAGDSYNEQFF. CDR3 bases: TGTGCCGGCAGCGCCATAGCGGGGGACTCCTACAATGAGCAGTTCTTC.

The chain combines TRBV7-8 with TRBJ2-7; D possibly corresponds to TRBD1 (6 bases). TRBJ2-4 matches the DNA end more closely, so the J call is doubtful. Germline-derived CDR1 and CDR2 are SGHVS and FQNEAQ. The CDR3 covers 18 residues. The chain's CDR3 is CASSLAGATGTWANIQYF. CDR3 sequence (DNA): TGTGCCAGCAGCTTAGCGGGAGCCACAGGGACGTGGGCAAACATTCAGTACTTC.

This clonotype has only a few counts. This chain links TRBV29-1 with TRBJ2-2; 8 positions match TRBD2. After removal of 6 bases from V and 4 bases from J, the junction contained 4 bases not matched to a gene. Germline CDR1 SQVTM, CDR2 ANQGSEA. The CDR3 extends over 13 amino acids. Here the CDR3 DNA reads TGCAGCGTCGGGGGGGCCGTCACCGGGGAGCTGTTTTTT. Translation: CSVGGAVTGELFF.

The count of this clonotype is one. CDR3: CASSNPRGKGGSSGANVLTF. The CDR3 coding sequence is TGCGCCAGCAGCAACCCCCGTGGAAAAGGAGGCAGCTCTGGGGCCAACGTCCTGACTTTC. This sequence joins TRBV5-1 and TRBJ2-6; D perhaps matches TRBD2 (5 bases). The V gene's germline CDR1 is SGHRS and CDR2 YFSETQ. The CDR3 length is 20 residues. The germline V and J ends were trimmed by 4 bases and 0 bases, with 23 bases remaining between them.

The chain carries TRBV11-2 and TRBJ2-5, with a weak D call TRBD2 (6 bases). The CDR3 is 17 amino acids. The V gene's germline CDR1 is SGHAT and CDR2 FQNNGV. Trimming shortened V by 5 bases and J by 5 bases, and 24 bases separated the two germline ends. The CDR3 is CASSPRRDSFSGETQYF. The CDR3 region has the DNA TGTGCCAGCAGCCCCAGACGGGACTCCTTTTCGGGGGAGACCCAGTACTTC.

The V call is TRBV10-3, the J call TRBJ2-3, with 7 bases fitting TRBD1. The germline V gene encodes CDR1 ENHRY and CDR2 SYGVKD. J lost 5 bases, V lost 6 bases, and 5 bases had no gene match. The CDR3 is made up of 13 amino acids. CDR3 bases: TGTGCCATCAGCCTGAGGGACAGAGATACGCAGTATTTT. Encoded protein: CAISLRDRDTQYF.

Only a few counts were recorded for this clonotype. This chain links TRBV12-3 or TRBV12-4 with TRBJ2-1, with 8 bases lining up with TRBD1. Matching the DNA end better, TRBJ2-7 makes the J call doubtful. The CDR3 spans 15 residues. The CDR3 DNA is TGTGCCAGCAGTTCCGGACAGGGATCCTACAATGAGCAGTACTTC. As protein: CASSSGQGSYNEQYF.

The chain employs TRBV7-9 and TRBJ1-2; 9 positions agree with TRBD1. Germline V gene sequence: CDR1 SEHNR, CDR2 FQNEAQ (reference sequence). The CDR3 contains 16 residues. Trimming removed 5 bases from V and 7 bases from J; junction bases left unmatched: 14. The CDR3 nucleotides are TGTGCCAGCAGCCCCCATGCGGGACAGGGAATTGGTGGCTACACCTTC. It is translated as CASSPHAGQGIGGYTF.

This clonotype has a single count. The V and J genes are TRBV19 and TRBJ1-2; no clear D. Germline loops: CDR1 LNHDA, CDR2 SQIVND (reference sequence). This CDR3 region has 12 residues. V lost 3 bases to trimming and J lost 3 bases, with 5 bases between them. The CDR3 DNA reads as TGTGCCAGTAGTATGGCAGACTATGGCTACACCTTC. It is translated as CASSMADYGYTF.

V and J are TRBV20-1 and TRBJ1-1, with D tentatively TRBD1 (5 bases). Trimming pared 4 bases from V and 5 bases from J, leaving 17 bases between. The CDR3 is 14 amino acids. Per germline, CDR1 DFQATT and CDR2 SNEGSKA (reference sequence). This CDR3 is CSAKRRGRGTEAFF. CDR3 bases: TGCAGTGCTAAGAGACGGGGTAGGGGAACTGAAGCTTTCTTT.

This chain connects TRBV2 to TRBJ2-5; TRBD2 matches 9 bases. The CDR3 has 15 residues. CDR1 and CDR2 (germline): SNHLY, FYNNEI. V shed 3 bases and J 5 bases; nucleotides not matched to a gene: 7. CDR3 sequence: CASSEGLAGSETQYF. As DNA, the CDR3 is TGTGCCAGCAGTGAGGGGCTAGCGGGGTCCGAGACCCAGTACTTC.

The chain employs TRBV7-2 and TRBJ1-1, with D possibly matching TRBD1 (5 bases). CDR3 length: 16 amino acids. Trimming cost V 5 bases and J 0 bases, with 16 bases left between them. CDR1 is SGHTA and CDR2 is FQGNSA in the germline V gene. The CDR3 DNA reads as TGTGCCAGCAGCGTACGGGCGAACAGGCTGAACACTGAAGCTTTCTTT. Translated, it gives CASSVRANRLNTEAFF.

V usage is TRBV6-5 and J usage is TRBJ2-5; D is uncertain. This CDR3 spans 14 amino acids. Trimming left V 9 bases short and J 5 bases short, with 19 bases between. Per the germline V gene, CDR1 is MNHEY and CDR2 is SVGAGI. DNA of the CDR3: TGTGCCAGTTCCTTATCCGGTAGGGCGGAGACCCAGTACTTC. Translating gives CASSLSGRAETQYF.

This clonotype has a handful of counts. The V and J genes are TRBV7-9 and TRBJ2-1, with unresolved D. This CDR3 has 11 residues. In germline, CDR1 is SEHNR, CDR2 FQNEAQ (reference sequence). The V and J ends lost 10 bases and 5 bases respectively, with 9 bases between them. This CDR3 reads CATRENNEQFF. CDR3 sequence (DNA): TGTGCCACCCGTGAGAACAATGAGCAGTTCTTC.

This clonotype was seen a few times. The J gene is TRBJ2-3, the V gene TRBV12-3 or TRBV12-4; no clear D. V was trimmed by 2 bases and J by 0 bases, leaving 6 bases between them. CDR3 length equals 14 residues. CDR3 DNA sequence: TGTGCCAGCAGTTTATGGGGTAGCACAGATACGCAGTATTTT. Its protein product is CASSLWGSTDTQYF.

This chain uses TRBV4-1 with TRBJ2-5, with 8 bases identical to TRBD1. TRBJ2-7 explains the end of the DNA better; the J call may be wrong. The CDR3 is made up of 14 amino acids. Germline V gene sequence: CDR1 MGHRA, CDR2 YSYEKL. CDR3 residues: CASSQGQGLYEQYF. The CDR3 DNA follows: TGCGCCAGCAGCCAAGGACAGGGGTTATACGAGCAGTACTTC.

As to this clonotype: At one end the junction does not follow the germline gene, possibly because of a read error. The chain is built from TRBV2 and TRBJ1-5; D not resolved. The CDR3 is 14 amino acids. Germline V gene sequence: CDR1 SNHLY, CDR2 FYNNEI. CDR3 coding DNA: TGTGCCAGCAACCCTACTTATAGCAATCAGCCTCAGCATTTT. Translated, it gives CASNPTYSNQPQHF.

This clonotype was detected only once. This chain links TRBV5-1 with TRBJ2-5, with TRBD2 identical over 8 bases. The germline gives CDR1 SGHRS, CDR2 YFSETQ. J gave up 5 bases and V 2 bases, and 11 bases lay outside the gene matches. This CDR3 has 16 amino acids. The CDR3 coding sequence is TGCGCCAGCAGCTTAGAACCTAGCGGGTTGTGGGAGACCCAGTACTTC. It yields the protein CASSLEPSGLWETQYF.

The chain couples TRBV5-1 to TRBJ2-7; D remains ambiguous. V shed 4 bases and J shed 4 bases, with 12 bases lying between them. The CDR3 runs 13 residues. CDR1 is SGHRS and CDR2 is YFSETQ in the germline V gene. The chain's CDR3 is CASSIQTSYEQYF. CDR3 in DNA: TGCGCCAGCAGCATCCAAACCTCATACGAGCAGTACTTC.

V gene TRBV21-1 combines with J gene TRBJ2-7; no check of the table's D call, TRBD2, against the DNA was made. TRBV21-1 is termed a pseudogene. CDR3 size: 17 residues. CDR3 protein: CASPGTAGREGSYEQYF. CDR3 DNA: TGTGCCAGCCCCGGGACAGCCGGGAGGGAGGGATCCTACGAGCAGTACTTC.

V is TRBV7-2 and J is TRBJ2-5, with 9 bases fitting TRBD1. The V and J ends lost 5 bases and 11 bases, in that order; junction bases with no gene match: 21. The CDR3 extends over 17 amino acids. Germline CDR1 reads SGHTA; CDR2 reads FQGNSA. Here the CDR3 reads CASSKPFTGGANNEQYF. The CDR3 DNA reads as TGTGCCAGCAGCAAGCCGTTCACAGGGGGCGCAAACAATGAGCAGTACTTC.

The sample holds one count of this clonotype. The chain joins TRBV20-1 to TRBJ2-3; D is tentatively TRBD1 or TRBD2 (6 bases each). Trimming pared 5 bases from V and 7 bases from J, leaving 28 bases between. The germline V gene encodes CDR1 DFQATT and CDR2 SNEGSKA (reference sequence). This CDR3 has 17 residues. CDR3 coding DNA: TGCAGTGCTGATGGGAGGACTACCCCAAAAGGGGGTTATACGCAGTATTTT. Its translation: CSADGRTTPKGGYTQYF.

DNA of the CDR3: TGTGCCAGCAGTCGCCCGCTTACCGACTACGAGCAGTACTTC. This sequence encodes CASSRPLTDYEQYF. This chain connects TRBV28 to TRBJ2-7; no clear D gene. V shed 5 bases and J shed 3 bases, with 14 bases lying between them. Germline values: CDR1 MDHEN, CDR2 SYDVKM. The CDR3 sequence is 14 residues long.

A single count supports this clonotype. A much larger clone lies one base from this, so it may be a read error. The chain joins TRBV29-1 to TRBJ2-7, with D possibly being TRBD1 (7 bases). The CDR3 covers 14 residues. The germline gives CDR1 SQVTM, CDR2 ANQGSEA. The CDR3 loop is CGVNRGGGGYEQYF. For the CDR3, the DNA is TGCGGCGTCAATCGTGGAGGGGGCGGGTATGAGCAGTACTTC.

The chain has TRBV29-1 and TRBJ2-3; the D is unclear. This CDR3 is 12 amino acids long. The V and J ends lost 4 bases and 2 bases respectively, with 7 bases between them. Germline lookup yields CDR1 SQVTM and CDR2 ANQGSEA. The CDR3 reads CSVVSPTDTQYF. In nucleotides, the CDR3 is TGCAGCGTTGTGAGTCCCACAGATACGCAGTATTTT.

The chain couples TRBV6-6 to TRBJ2-1, with D hard to call. CDR1 and CDR2 from the germline V gene are MNHNY and SVGAGI (reference sequence). Trimming took 2 bases from V and 15 from J, leaving 11 bases between them. The CDR3 is made up of 11 amino acids. CDR3 region: CASSYRATGFF. The CDR3, as DNA: TGTGCCAGCAGTTACCGAGCCACGGGGTTCTTC.

The genes are TRBV20-1 and TRBJ1-6, with 9 bases identical to TRBD1. V shed 5 bases and J 12 bases; nucleotides not matched to a gene: 11. Germline CDR1 DFQATT, CDR2 SNEGSKA (reference sequence). The CDR3 is made up of 14 amino acids. CDR3 DNA: TGCAGTGCTGCTCGCGGGACAGGGAGCGGACCCCTCCACTTT. Translating it yields CSAARGTGSGPLHF.

This chain joins TRBV11-2 and TRBJ1-6; TRBD1 agrees at 7 bases. Germline CDR1 and CDR2: SGHAT and FQNNGV. V lost 3 bases and J lost 7; bases outside the gene matches: 3. The CDR3 extends over 14 amino acids. CDR3 DNA sequence: TGTGCCAGCAGCTTCGGACAGGCGAATTCACCCCTCCACTTT. The encoded protein is CASSFGQANSPLHF.

This clonotype was counted a few times. The rearrangement joins TRBV7-2 to TRBJ2-5; 8 bases line up with TRBD2. CDR1 SGHTA and CDR2 FQGNSA come from the germline V gene. V was pared by 7 bases and J by 5 bases, with 12 bases of the junction left unmatched. The CDR3 totals 15 residues. The CDR3 is CASNQSGGGSETQYF. CDR3 coding DNA: TGTGCCAGCAACCAGTCCGGGGGGGGTTCGGAGACCCAGTACTTC.